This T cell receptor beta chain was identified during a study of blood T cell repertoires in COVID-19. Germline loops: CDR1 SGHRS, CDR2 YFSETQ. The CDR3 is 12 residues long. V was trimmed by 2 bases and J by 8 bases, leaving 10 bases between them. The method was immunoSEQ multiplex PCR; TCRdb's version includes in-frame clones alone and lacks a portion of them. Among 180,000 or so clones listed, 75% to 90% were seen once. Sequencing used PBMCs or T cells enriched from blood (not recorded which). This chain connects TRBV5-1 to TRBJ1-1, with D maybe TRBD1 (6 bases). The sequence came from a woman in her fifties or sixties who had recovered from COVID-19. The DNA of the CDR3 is TGCGCCAGCAGCTTTCCCGGGACAGAAGCTTTCTTT. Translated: CASSFPGTEAFF.